The entry that follows covers one T cell receptor (beta chain) sequence. Its matching antigen is unknown. Sequencing used immunoSEQ multiplex PCR; TCRdb keeps in-frame clones, though not all of them. Of a few hundred thousand clones detected, about nine tenths appear once; the ten largest clones hold 0.65% to 0.95%. These data belong to a study of cytomegalovirus exposure and HLA in healthy donors. Study-wide results and caveats: Rare sequences made up most TCRs, while some public TCRs were found in many donors.

This CDR3 spans 15 amino acids. In germline, CDR1 is SGHRS, CDR2 YFSETQ. Trimming removed 1 base from V and 5 bases from J, with 13 bases in between. V is TRBV5-1 and J is TRBJ1-5; D not resolved. The receptor's source is a woman aged 18-29 years in good health and CMV-seronegative. The sequencing input was PBMCs. The CDR3 nucleotides read TGCGCCAGCAGCTTGACCCCCGAGCAACATCAGCCCCAGCATTTT. It encodes CASSLTPEQHQPQHF.